These 18 T cell receptor beta chains share one sample of origin, sequenced in a study of metastatic and nonmetastatic thyroid tumors. Every patient was untreated before thyroid surgery. MiXCR reprocessed the PCR reads for TCRdb. The repertoire consists of about 12,000 clones, with more than 25% occurring once and the leading ten covering roughly 12%. Sequenced: tumor tissue. Receptors originate from a male donor with papillary thyroid cancer or a benign thyroid nodule (not recorded which). Some clones in this sample may be carry-over from other donors' samples.

This clone was picked up a small number of times. The J gene is TRBJ2-7, the V gene TRBV20-1; 7 positions match TRBD2. After removal of 0 bases from V and 4 bases from J, the junction contained 9 bases not matched to a gene. Germline V CDR1 and CDR2: DFQATT, SNEGSKA (reference sequence). The CDR3 has 15 residues. This chain's CDR3 is CSARDQREATYEQYF. The CDR3 DNA reads TGCAGTGCTAGAGATCAACGGGAGGCTACGTACGAGCAGTACTTC.

The sample holds a few counts of this clone. The chain is built from TRBV16 and TRBJ2-7, with 9 nucleotides matching TRBD1. The CDR3 is made up of 17 amino acids. V gave up 6 bases and J gave up 7 bases; unmatched junction bases: 19. Per germline, CDR1 KGHSY and CDR2 FQNENV. This CDR3 reads CASSSTGGATISGEQYF. Here the CDR3 DNA reads TGTGCCAGCAGTTCCACAGGGGGCGCAACTATTTCGGGGGAGCAGTACTTC. The whole variable domain, filled in from reference TRBV16 and TRBJ2-7, reads GEEVAQTPKHLVRGEGQKAKLYCAPIKGHSYVFWYQQVLKNEFKFLISFQNENVFDETGMPKERFSAKCLPNSPCSLEIQATKLEDSAVYFCASSSTGGATISGEQYFGPGTRLTVT.

This chain links TRBV5-4 with TRBJ2-2, with D possibly matching TRBD2 (5 bases). The CDR3 loop spans 15 amino acids. The V gene lost 0 bases and the J gene lost 5 bases, with 11 bases spanning the gap. CDR1 is SGHNT, CDR2 YYREEE, per germline (reference sequence). CDR3 amino acids: CASSLGVRETGELFF. As DNA, the CDR3 is TGTGCCAGCAGCTTGGGTGTTCGGGAAACCGGGGAGCTGTTTTTT.

CDR3 protein: CASSVRGNQPQHF. The CDR3 DNA sequence: TGTGCCAGCAGCGTGAGGGGCAATCAGCCCCAGCATTTT. V usage is TRBV7-2 and J usage is TRBJ1-5; unclear D gene. V was pared by 5 bases and J by 2 bases, with 7 bases between. The length of the CDR3 is 13 residues. CDR1 and CDR2 (germline): SGHTA, FQGNSA.

The chain combines TRBV6-6 with TRBJ2-1; TRBD2 aligns across 13 bases. In germline, CDR1 is MNHNY, CDR2 SVGAGI (reference sequence). V dropped 8 bases and J dropped 13; count of bases not matched to a gene: 20. The CDR3 is 17 residues long. In DNA, the CDR3 is TGTGCCAGCGCGGACAGGGGGCGCGAACTAGCGGGAGGGTCCCAGTTCTTC. Translated: CASADRGRELAGGSQFF.

The chain has TRBV20-1 and TRBJ2-7, with unresolved D. V lost 7 bases and J lost 5, with 9 bases in between. In germline, CDR1 is DFQATT, CDR2 SNEGSKA (reference sequence). The CDR3 runs 10 residues. The CDR3 sequence is CSDLNNEQYF. The CDR3 nucleotides are TGCAGTGATTTAAATAACGAGCAGTACTTC.

This chain connects TRBV2 to TRBJ2-1, with 7 bases identical to TRBD2. Germline V gene data show CDR1 as SNHLY and CDR2 as FYNNEI. With V trimmed by 4 bases and J by 4 bases, 7 bases remained unmatched. This CDR3 contains 15 residues. The CDR3 protein is CASSVPSGTYNEQFF. In nucleotides, the CDR3 is TGTGCCAGCAGTGTCCCTAGCGGAACTTACAATGAGCAGTTCTTC.

This clone rates as medium-sized. This chain joins TRBV2 and TRBJ2-7; TRBD1 aligns across 8 bases. This CDR3 contains 13 residues. The V gene end was trimmed by 7 bases and the J gene end by 4 bases; junction bases not matched to a gene: 6. Germline CDR1 is SNHLY and CDR2 is FYNNEI. Here the CDR3 DNA reads TGTGCCAGCAATGCAGGGGGCGCGTACGAGCAGTACTTC. Protein product: CASNAGGAYEQYF.

CDR3 region: CASSQDSVTSGMLDHEQFF. The CDR3 coding sequence is TGTGCCAGCAGCCAAGACTCTGTGACTAGCGGTATGTTGGACCATGAGCAGTTCTTC. V is TRBV14 and J is TRBJ2-1; 9 nucleotides agree with TRBD2. Trimming took 0 bases from V and 8 from J; bases not matched to a gene: 17. Germline values: CDR1 SGHDN, CDR2 FVKESK. The CDR3 totals 19 residues.

The chain recombines TRBV11-2 with TRBJ1-2; 10 bases are shared with TRBD1. Germline V CDR1 and CDR2: SGHAT, FQNNGV. The V segment lost 5 bases and the J segment 5 bases; nucleotides outside the gene matches: 11. The CDR3 loop spans 16 amino acids. The CDR3 DNA reads TGTGCCAGCAGCAACCACGGGACAGGGGCGGCATATGGCTACACCTTC. Translation: CASSNHGTGAAYGYTF.

By its share, this clone is medium-sized. The chain has TRBV20-1 and TRBJ1-2; unclear D gene. Germline CDR1 is DFQATT and CDR2 is SNEGSKA (reference sequence). Trimming shortened V by 6 bases and J by 5 bases, and 13 bases separated the two germline ends. This CDR3 has 12 amino acids. The CDR3 region has the DNA TGCAGTGCCAGGTGGGGAAGATATGGCTACACCTTC. Its translation is CSARWGRYGYTF.

The table lists this clone with a few counts. This chain connects TRBV6-1 to TRBJ1-2, with 8 bases lining up with TRBD1. Germline CDR1 MNHNS, CDR2 SASEGT. Germline trimming cut 8 bases from V and 8 bases from J; bases unmatched to any gene: 7. This CDR3 has 12 amino acids. In DNA form, the CDR3 reads TGTGCCAGCGCCCTCACAGGGGGAGGCTACACCTTC. Encoded protein: CASALTGGGYTF.

The CDR3 loop is CASSATRQGGEQYF. The CDR3 DNA reads as TGTGCCAGCAGCGCAACGAGACAGGGCGGCGAGCAGTACTTC. The V call is TRBV7-2, the J call TRBJ2-7; 7 nucleotides agree with TRBD1. The CDR3 runs to 14 residues. Germline trimming cut 5 bases from V and 6 bases from J; bases unmatched to any gene: 10. Germline values: CDR1 SGHTA, CDR2 FQGNSA.

By sample share, this clone is medium-sized (0.01 to 0.1%). The chain links TRBV6-1 to TRBJ1-5, with D possibly matching TRBD1 (6 bases). The CDR3 spans 17 residues. V was shortened by 6 bases and J by 0 bases, with 18 bases between the two germline ends. The germline gives CDR1 MNHNS, CDR2 SASEGT. CDR3 sequence (DNA): TGTGCCAGCAGCCCGGACAGATACTCGATTAGCAATCAGCCCCAGCATTTT. It encodes CASSPDRYSISNQPQHF.

This clone occurred a few times. The CDR3 loop reads CASSESGAFTGELFF. CDR3 sequence (DNA): TGCGCCAGCAGTGAGTCGGGAGCTTTCACCGGGGAGCTGTTTTTT. The genes are TRBV10-1 and TRBJ2-2; TRBD2 is a possible D gene (5 bases). CDR3 length: 15 residues. Germline V gene lookup returns CDR1 WNHNN and CDR2 SYGVQD (reference sequence). The ends were cut back, 0 bases at V and 4 bases at J, with 9 bases in the middle.

This clone was detected a few times. The J gene is TRBJ2-5, the V gene TRBV6-1; 7 bases align to TRBD2. Germline loops: CDR1 MNHNS, CDR2 SASEGT. The length of the CDR3 is 14 residues. V dropped 7 bases and J dropped 5; count of bases not matched to a gene: 10. CDR3 residues: CASNPAGPGETQYF. CDR3 sequence (DNA): TGTGCCAGCAACCCAGCGGGACCGGGGGAGACCCAGTACTTC.

This clone came up a few times. The V call is TRBV28, the J call TRBJ2-7, with 7 bases fitting TRBD1. The CDR3 is made up of 16 amino acids. V lost 2 bases to trimming and J lost 6 bases; unmatched junction nucleotides: 13. Germline lookup yields CDR1 MDHEN and CDR2 SYDVKM. The CDR3 reads CASSLEEGTVWAEQYF. For the CDR3, the DNA is TGTGCCAGCAGTTTAGAGGAAGGGACAGTTTGGGCCGAGCAGTACTTC.

This clone was seen ten or more times. The V call is TRBV13, the J call TRBJ2-7; D gene unclear. Germline assignment: CDR1 PRHDT and CDR2 FYEKMQ (reference sequence). This CDR3 comprises 13 residues. V lost 0 bases, J lost 0 bases, and 3 bases lay in between. CDR3 nucleotides: TGTGCCAGCAGCTTAGGGATCTCCTACGAGCAGTACTTC. It encodes CASSLGISYEQYF.